This T cell receptor (beta chain) is drawn from a study of cytomegalovirus exposure and HLA in healthy donors. Study-level points and caveats: Reportedly, TCR beta sequences accurately predicted HLA-A and HLA-B alleles in most subjects. Relative to the approximately 670-donor mean, N-insertions were reportedly fewer in an Asian-associated ancestry cluster in a later analysis.

With 60 Vbeta and 13 Jbeta primers, the PCR was carried out. Profiled with immunoSEQ multiplex PCR; TCRdb holds only in-frame clones, not every one. The repertoire holds 200,000 or so clones, roughly 80% seen once, with roughly 2% in the top ten. Deletions cut 5 bases from V and 1 base from J, with 12 bases between. Germline V lookup: CDR1 SGHAT, CDR2 FQNNGV. The CDR3 length is 15 residues. Healthy donors of bone marrow made up the group. Unrecorded immune exposure was likely among donors, who were nominally healthy when sampled. A note on this clone: Its specificity is not known.

The rearrangement uses TRBV11-2 and TRBJ1-5; D is unresolved. This receptor was taken from a woman aged 25 to 39 in good health and CMV-seropositive. Sequences were obtained from PBMCs. Here the CDR3 DNA reads TGTGCCAGCAGCCCCAGCCTGGAGAGCAATCAGCCCCAGCATTTT. This codes for CASSPSLESNQPQHF. Full variable domain (outside the CDR3, taken from reference TRBV11-2 and TRBJ1-5): EAGVAQSPRYKIIEKRQSVAFWCNPISGHATLYWYQQILGQGPKLLIQFQNNGVVDDSQLPKDRFSAERLKGVDSTLKIQPAKLEDSAVYLCASSPSLESNQPQHFGDGTRLSIL.